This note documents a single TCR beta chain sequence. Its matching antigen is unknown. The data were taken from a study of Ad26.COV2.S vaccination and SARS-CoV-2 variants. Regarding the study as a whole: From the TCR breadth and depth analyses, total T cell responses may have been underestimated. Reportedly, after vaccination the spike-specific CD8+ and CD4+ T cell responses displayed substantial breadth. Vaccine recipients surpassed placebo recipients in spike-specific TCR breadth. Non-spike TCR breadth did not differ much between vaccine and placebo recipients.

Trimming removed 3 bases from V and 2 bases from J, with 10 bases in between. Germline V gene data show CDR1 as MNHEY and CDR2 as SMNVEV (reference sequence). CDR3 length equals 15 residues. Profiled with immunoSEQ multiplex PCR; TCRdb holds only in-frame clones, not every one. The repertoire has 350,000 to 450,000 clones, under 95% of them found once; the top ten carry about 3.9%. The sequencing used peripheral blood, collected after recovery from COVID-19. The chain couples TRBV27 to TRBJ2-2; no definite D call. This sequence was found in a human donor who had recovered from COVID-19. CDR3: CASSFKNSNTGELFF. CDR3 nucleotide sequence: TGTGCCAGCAGTTTTAAGAACAGCAACACCGGGGAGCTGTTTTTT.